These 11 T cell receptor beta chains were sequenced from one sample in a study of T cells in localized non-small cell lung cancer. Assay: immunoSEQ multiplex PCR; the TCRdb copy retains only in-frame clones and omits some. This repertoire shows over 25,000 clones, 78% found once; its top ten account for around 33%. The sample in question was peripheral blood, obtained before any cancer treatment. These receptors were obtained from a male donor aged 60 or over with stage II squamous cell lung carcinoma.

This clone occurred a few times. The rearrangement links TRBV6-1 to TRBJ1-5; 12 bases fit TRBD1. J gave up 6 bases and V 4 bases, and 7 bases lay outside the gene matches. The length of the CDR3 is 16 residues. The germline gives CDR1 MNHNS, CDR2 SASEGT. Here the CDR3 DNA reads TGTGCCAGCAGTGGAGAGGGACAGGGGGCTCTTCAGCCCCAGCATTTT. It codes for CASSGEGQGALQPQHF.

V and J are TRBV7-2 and TRBJ1-2; D possibly corresponds to TRBD1 (5 bases). The CDR3 loop spans 15 amino acids. Per the germline V gene, CDR1 is SGHTA and CDR2 is FQGNSA. V lost 2 bases, J lost 3 bases, and 13 bases lay in between. The CDR3: CASSLRLTGDYGYTF. CDR3 DNA sequence: TGTGCCAGCAGCTTAAGGCTGACGGGGGACTATGGCTACACCTTC. Supplemented by reference TRBV7-2 and TRBJ1-2, the full variable domain reads GAGVSQSPSNKVTEKGKDVELRCDPISGHTALYWYRQSLGQGLEFLIYFQGNSAPDKSGLPSDRFSAERTGGSVSTLTIQRTQQEDSAVYLCASSLRLTGDYGYTFGSGTRLTVV.

V usage is TRBV7-8 and J usage is TRBJ1-2; the D gene is possibly TRBD1 (5 bases). CDR1 and CDR2 from the germline V gene are SGHVS and FQNEAQ. Deletions cut 4 bases from V and 4 bases from J, with 13 bases between. The CDR3 length is 14 residues. The CDR3 DNA is TGTGCCAGCAGCTCGGGGGGGTCTCCCTATGGCTACACCTTC. Amino acids: CASSSGGSPYGYTF.

The rearrangement links TRBV5-1 to TRBJ1-3; D is ambiguous. The CDR3 spans 15 residues. Trimming stripped 5 bases from V and 0 bases from J, with 12 bases between. Germline loops: CDR1 SGHRS, CDR2 YFSETQ. CDR3 DNA sequence: TGCGCCAGCAGGTCGGACGGCAACTCTGGAAACACCATATATTTT. This translates into CASRSDGNSGNTIYF.

The J gene is TRBJ2-4, the V gene TRBV2, with D unclear. This CDR3 is 14 amino acids long. The germline V gene has CDR1 SNHLY and CDR2 FYNNEI. V was clipped by 3 bases and J by 4 bases, with 10 bases between them. The CDR3 DNA reads TGTGCCAGCAGTGATATGCAAACGAAAAACATTCAGTACTTC. It specifies CASSDMQTKNIQYF. The full variable domain, with the rest looked up from reference TRBV2 and TRBJ2-4, is EPEVTQTPSHQVTQMGQEVILRCVPISNHLYFYWYRQILGQKVEFLVSFYNNEISEKSEIFDDQFSVERPDGSNFTLKIRSTKLEDSAMYFCASSDMQTKNIQYFGAGTRLSVL.

This clone turned up a few times. The V call is TRBV6-5, the J call TRBJ1-5; D is possibly TRBD1 (5 bases). The CDR3 is 15 residues long. The germline V gene encodes CDR1 MNHEY and CDR2 SVGAGI. V dropped 0 bases and J dropped 8 bases, with 14 bases sitting between them. The CDR3 region is CASSYSGGLREPQHF. As DNA, the CDR3 is TGTGCCAGCAGTTACTCTGGGGGGTTACGGGAGCCCCAGCATTTT.

The CDR3 bases are TGTGCCAGCAGCTTGGCCCTACAGGGAGGCTATGGCTACACCTTC. This codes for CASSLALQGGYGYTF. The chain employs TRBV5-6 and TRBJ1-2, with a tentative D call TRBD1 (6 bases). With 0 bases removed from V and 4 bases from J, the gap between germline ends came to 13 bases. This CDR3 spans 15 amino acids. The germline gives CDR1 SGHDT, CDR2 YYEEEE.

In this sample, this clone turned up a few times. The chain recombines TRBV9 with TRBJ1-2; 9 bases agree with TRBD1. The CDR3 loop spans 14 amino acids. The J segment lost 7 bases and the V segment lost 0 bases, leaving 4 bases of the junction unmatched. CDR1 is SGDLS and CDR2 is YYNGEE in the germline V gene. Written as DNA, the CDR3 is TGTGCCAGCAGCGTAGAGGGACAGGGCATTGGCTACACCTTC. Its translation is CASSVEGQGIGYTF.

CDR3 DNA: TGTGCCAGCAGCAAGCGGGAGGGTTGGGAGACCCAGTACTTC. Encoded protein: CASSKREGWETQYF. The chain couples TRBV2 to TRBJ2-5; TRBD2 matches at 10 bases. Per the germline V gene, CDR1 is SNHLY and CDR2 is FYNNEI. There are 14 residues in the CDR3. The V gene end was trimmed by 6 bases and the J gene end by 5 bases; junction bases not matched to a gene: 6.

The gene calls are TRBV18 and TRBJ1-6, with D perhaps TRBD1 (6 bases). The CDR3 covers 15 residues. Trimming shortened V by 3 bases and J by 10 bases, and 16 bases separated the two germline ends. Germline V gene lookup returns CDR1 KGHSH and CDR2 LQKENI. CDR3 nucleotides: TGTGCCAGCTCACCCGACGGACAGCTGGGCTCACCCCTCCACTTT. Amino acids: CASSPDGQLGSPLHF.

CDR3 amino acids: CASSSPGTGVEKLFF. CDR3 nucleotide sequence: TGTGCCAGCAGCTCACCCGGGACAGGGGTGGAAAAACTGTTTTTT. The chain combines TRBV5-4 with TRBJ1-4; 10 bases map to TRBD1. This CDR3 contains 15 residues. Unmatched junction bases numbered 7, after V lost 3 bases and J lost 8 bases. Germline assignment: CDR1 SGHNT and CDR2 YYREEE (reference sequence).